These 9 T cell receptor beta chains were all obtained from the same sample, sequenced in a study of CD8+ T cells in alopecia areata. The sequencing template was cDNA reverse transcribed from extracted RNA. Profiled with immunoSEQ multiplex PCR; TCRdb holds only in-frame clones, not every one. The table lists 75,000 to 100,000 clones, roughly two fifths of them singletons. Source material: CD4+ T cells sorted from blood. The receptor set was obtained from a human donor with alopecia areata.

This clone was picked up a small number of times. This chain joins TRBV5-1 and TRBJ2-1; TRBD2 matches 13 bases. Trimming at V came to 4 bases and at J to 7 bases, leaving 5 bases not matched to a gene. Germline lookup yields CDR1 SGHRS and CDR2 YFSETQ. The CDR3 spans 15 residues. The CDR3 region is CASSTSGRAGNEQFF. CDR3 DNA sequence: TGCGCCAGCAGCACTAGCGGGAGGGCCGGTAATGAGCAGTTCTTC.

This clone was counted many times. The gene calls are TRBV4-1 and TRBJ2-1, with TRBD2 matching 8 bases. The germline V gene encodes CDR1 MGHRA and CDR2 YSYEKL. The V segment lost 5 bases and the J segment 3 bases; nucleotides outside the gene matches: 9. The CDR3 is 16 amino acids. Here the CDR3 DNA reads TGCGCCAGCAGCTCCGCTCAGGGACTAGACTACAATGAGCAGTTCTTC. This codes for CASSSAQGLDYNEQFF.

The J gene is TRBJ2-3, the V gene TRBV7-2; TRBD2 agrees at 7 bases. V shed 5 bases, J shed 1 base, and the junction held 9 bases outside the gene matches. The CDR3 runs 16 residues. CDR1 and CDR2 (germline): SGHTA, FQGNSA. The CDR3 coding sequence is TGTGCCAGCAGCCCTTTACTAGCGTCGGGCACAGATACGCAGTATTTT. Translated, it gives CASSPLLASGTDTQYF.

About this clone itself: The same CDR3 is also encoded by other DNA sequences in this sample. The chain carries TRBV20-1 and TRBJ2-7; D not certain. V was clipped by 3 bases and J by 3 bases, with 6 bases between them. The CDR3 sequence is 11 residues long. Germline CDR1 is DFQATT and CDR2 is SNEGSKA (reference sequence). The CDR3 nucleotides are TGCAGTGCTAGTAAGGGCTACGAGCAGTACTTC. It translates to CSASKGYEQYF.

This chain joins TRBV25-1 and TRBJ2-3, with 9 bases matching TRBD2. Germline V gives CDR1 MGHDK, CDR2 SYGVNS. V shed 3 bases and J 3 bases; nucleotides not matched to a gene: 10. The CDR3 is 17 residues long. CDR3 amino acids: CASSEPVAGELTDTQYF. CDR3 nucleotide sequence: TGTGCCAGCAGTGAGCCGGTAGCGGGAGAATTGACAGATACGCAGTATTTT.

The V call is TRBV28, the J call TRBJ2-7; weak D call: TRBD1 (6 bases). Looked up from germline, CDR1 is MDHEN and CDR2 is SYDVKM. The CDR3 totals 13 residues. V lost 5 bases, J lost 7 bases, and 15 bases lay in between. The CDR3 region has the DNA TGTGCCAGCAGTCCCCGAACAGGGTATGAGCAGTACTTC. Amino acids: CASSPRTGYEQYF.

This clone has only a few counts. The CDR3 region has the DNA TGCAGCGTTGAAAGGGTTTCTGGAAACACCATATATTTT. Translating gives CSVERVSGNTIYF. J is TRBJ1-3 and V is TRBV29-1; D gene unclear. The ends were cut back, 2 bases at V and 1 base at J, with 6 bases in the middle. The CDR3 covers 13 residues. Germline V CDR1 and CDR2: SQVTM, ANQGSEA.

V is TRBV10-3 and J is TRBJ2-5; TRBD2 is a possible D gene (6 bases). V lost 4 bases to trimming and J lost 2 bases, with 8 bases between them. CDR3 length equals 13 residues. Germline V gene sequence: CDR1 ENHRY, CDR2 SYGVKD. CDR3 DNA: TGTGCCATCAGTGGGAGGGGACAAGAGACCCAGTACTTC. Encoded protein: CAISGRGQETQYF.

This clone was observed a few times. This chain uses TRBV4-1 with TRBJ2-6; D is unclear. The V gene lost 1 base and the J gene lost 0 bases, with 10 bases spanning the gap. The CDR3 has 17 residues. Germline assignment: CDR1 MGHRA and CDR2 YSYEKL. The CDR3 sequence is CASSQGLEISGANVLTF. DNA for the CDR3: TGCGCCAGCAGCCAAGGCTTAGAGATCTCTGGGGCCAACGTCCTGACTTTC.